One sample yielded the 8 T cell receptor beta chains listed below, sequenced in a study of blood T cell repertoires in COVID-19. Sequencing used immunoSEQ multiplex PCR; TCRdb keeps in-frame clones, though not all of them. The data contain more than 150,000 clones, approximately 79% of them singletons. The sequenced sample was peripheral blood. Source of these receptors: a man aged 45-65 years who had recovered from COVID-19.

As DNA, the CDR3 is TGTGCCAGCAGAACAGCGGGAGAGAACTCCTACGAGCAGTACTTC. It encodes CASRTAGENSYEQYF. This chain links TRBV28 with TRBJ2-7; TRBD2 matches at 8 bases. CDR1 MDHEN and CDR2 SYDVKM come from the germline V gene. V lost 6 bases, J lost 0 bases, and 7 bases stayed unmatched. The CDR3 consists of 15 residues. Complete variable domain (other parts from reference TRBV28 and TRBJ2-7): DVKVTQSSRYLVKRTGEKVFLECVQDMDHENMFWYRQDPGLGLRLIYFSYDVKMKEKGDIPEGYSVSREKKERFSLILESASTNQTSMYLCASRTAGENSYEQYFGPGTRLTVT.

The V gene is TRBV28, the J gene TRBJ2-1, with D possibly TRBD1 on 6 matching bases. From germline, CDR1 is MDHEN and CDR2 SYDVKM. The CDR3 is 14 residues long. V was pared by 8 bases and J by 6 bases, with 17 bases between. The CDR3 is CASAGTLQGNEQFF. CDR3 in DNA: TGTGCCAGCGCAGGGACGTTACAGGGCAATGAGCAGTTCTTC.

The CDR3 nucleotides are TGCGCCAGCAGCTTGGGCCAGGTAACCATGAACACTGAAGCTTTCTTT. Translated: CASSLGQVTMNTEAFF. The V and J genes are TRBV5-1 and TRBJ1-1; D unclear. Germline V gives CDR1 SGHRS, CDR2 YFSETQ. This CDR3 is built from 16 residues. Trimming pared 0 bases from V and 0 bases from J, leaving 12 bases between.

The V call is TRBV3-1 (or the pseudogene TRBV3-2), the J call TRBJ2-3; 7 bases match TRBD2. The CDR3 runs to 14 residues. Looked up from germline, CDR1 is LGHDT and CDR2 is YNNKEL (reference sequence). Trimming at V came to 7 bases and at J to 1 base, leaving 5 bases not matched to a gene. The CDR3 reads CASNRAGGTDTQYF. CDR3 nucleotides: TGTGCCAGCAACCGCGCGGGAGGCACAGATACGCAGTATTTT.

This sequence joins TRBV4-1 and TRBJ1-2; no reliable D call. The CDR3 is 16 residues long. CDR1 and CDR2 from the germline V gene are MGHRA and YSYEKL. V was shortened by 1 base and J by 5 bases, with 17 bases between the two germline ends. CDR3 region: CASSQVSSQSLYGYTF. Written as DNA, the CDR3 is TGCGCCAGCAGCCAAGTTTCAAGTCAGTCATTGTATGGCTACACCTTC.

V and J are TRBV5-1 and TRBJ2-7; 10 bases align to TRBD1. The junction had 8 bases not matched to a gene; V was cut back by 3 bases and J by 2 bases. Germline assignment: CDR1 SGHRS and CDR2 YFSETQ. CDR3 size: 16 residues. CDR3 sequence: CASSWGPGQGAYEQYF. The CDR3 DNA reads TGCGCCAGCAGCTGGGGCCCCGGACAGGGGGCCTACGAGCAGTACTTC.

The rearrangement joins TRBV10-3 to TRBJ1-1; no reliable D call. The CDR3 contains 14 residues. Germline loops: CDR1 ENHRY, CDR2 SYGVKD. Trimming removed 4 bases from V and 0 bases from J, with 9 bases in between. The CDR3 region is CAISATEMNTEAFF. In nucleotides, the CDR3 is TGTGCCATCAGTGCTACAGAGATGAACACTGAAGCTTTCTTT.

This clone was counted once. This chain uses TRBV5-1 with TRBJ1-1; D gene ambiguous. The CDR3 totals 16 residues. The V end lost 0 bases, the J end lost 0 bases, and 12 bases lay between the germline ends. CDR1 SGHRS and CDR2 YFSETQ come from the germline V gene. CDR3 nucleotide sequence: TGCGCCAGCAGCTTGGCCGAGGGCTTGGTGAACACTGAAGCTTTCTTT. Its protein is CASSLAEGLVNTEAFF.